This T cell receptor beta chain was profiled in a study of blood T cell repertoires in COVID-19. The wider study: COVID-19 samples, acute and convalescent, were from the United States, Italy and Spain. PBMCs, B-cell-depleted T cells, or T cells provided the cDNA or gDNA that made up the material.

This clone showed up just once. Under the authors' procedure: Estimation of nucleated cell counts relied on the amplification of reference gene primers. TCRdb keeps only in-frame clones here, not all; method: immunoSEQ multiplex PCR. The V and J calls and clone size come from that table; D and trimming were worked out from the DNA. The top ten clones hold under 2.5% of a sample with approximately 450,000 clones, about 85% of them seen once. From germline, CDR1 is SGHRS and CDR2 YFSETQ. V was clipped by 2 bases and J by 3 bases, with 6 bases between them. The length of the CDR3 is 12 residues. The study assigned cohorts using participant-reported clinical history.

The source material was PBMCs or T cells enriched from blood (not recorded which). The sequence was obtained from a woman between 18 and 29 years old with acute COVID-19. The rearrangement links TRBV5-1 to TRBJ2-7; D gene unclear. For the CDR3, the DNA is TGCGCCAGCAGCTTACGCGACTACGAGCAGTACTTC. This codes for CASSLRDYEQYF.